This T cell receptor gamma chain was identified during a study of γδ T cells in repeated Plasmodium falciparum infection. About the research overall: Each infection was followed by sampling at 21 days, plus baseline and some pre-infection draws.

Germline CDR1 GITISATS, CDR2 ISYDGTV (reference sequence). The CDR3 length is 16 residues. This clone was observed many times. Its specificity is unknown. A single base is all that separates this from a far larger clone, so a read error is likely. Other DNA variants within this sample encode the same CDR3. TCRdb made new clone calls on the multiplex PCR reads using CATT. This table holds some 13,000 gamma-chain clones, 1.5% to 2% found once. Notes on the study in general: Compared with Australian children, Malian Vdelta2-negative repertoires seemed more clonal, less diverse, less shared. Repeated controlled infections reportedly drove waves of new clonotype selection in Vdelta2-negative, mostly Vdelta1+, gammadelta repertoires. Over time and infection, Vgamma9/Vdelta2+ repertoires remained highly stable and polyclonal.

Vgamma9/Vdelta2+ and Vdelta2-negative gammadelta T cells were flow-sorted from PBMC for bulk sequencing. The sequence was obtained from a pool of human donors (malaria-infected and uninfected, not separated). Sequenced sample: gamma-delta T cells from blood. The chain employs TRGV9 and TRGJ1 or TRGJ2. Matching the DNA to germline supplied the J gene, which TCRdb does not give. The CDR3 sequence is CALWECNLACYYKKLF. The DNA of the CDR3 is TGTGCCCTGTGGGAGTGCAATTTGGCTTGTTATTATAAGAAACTCTTT.